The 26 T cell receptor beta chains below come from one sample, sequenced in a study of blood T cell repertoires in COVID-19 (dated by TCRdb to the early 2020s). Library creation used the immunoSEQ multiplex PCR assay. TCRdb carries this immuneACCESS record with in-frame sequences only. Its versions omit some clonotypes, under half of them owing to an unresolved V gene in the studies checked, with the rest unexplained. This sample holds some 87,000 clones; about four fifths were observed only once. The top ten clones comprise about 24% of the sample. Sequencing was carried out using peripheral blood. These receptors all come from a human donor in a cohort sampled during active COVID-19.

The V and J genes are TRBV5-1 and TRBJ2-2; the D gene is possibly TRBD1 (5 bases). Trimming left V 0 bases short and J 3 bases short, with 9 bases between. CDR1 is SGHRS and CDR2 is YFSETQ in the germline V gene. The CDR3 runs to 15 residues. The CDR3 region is CASSLVRADTGELFF. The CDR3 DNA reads TGCGCCAGCAGCTTGGTCAGGGCCGACACCGGGGAGCTGTTTTTT. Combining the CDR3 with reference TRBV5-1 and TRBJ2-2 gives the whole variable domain KAGVTQTPRYLIKTRGQQVTLSCSPISGHRSVSWYQQTPGQGLQFLFEYFSETQRNKGNFPGRFSGRQFSNSRSEMNVSTLELGDSALYLCASSLVRADTGELFFGEGSRLTVL.

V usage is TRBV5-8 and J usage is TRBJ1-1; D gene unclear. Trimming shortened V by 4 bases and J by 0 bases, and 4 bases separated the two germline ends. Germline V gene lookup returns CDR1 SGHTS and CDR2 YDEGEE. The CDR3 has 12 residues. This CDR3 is CASSPMNTEAFF. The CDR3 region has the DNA TGTGCCAGCAGCCCTATGAACACTGAAGCTTTCTTT.

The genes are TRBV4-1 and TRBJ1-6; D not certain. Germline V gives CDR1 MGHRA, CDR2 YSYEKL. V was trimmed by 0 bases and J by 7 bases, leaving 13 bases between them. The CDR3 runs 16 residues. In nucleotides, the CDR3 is TGCGCCAGCAGCCAAGAAATCGGGTCTCTAAATTCACCCCTCCACTTT. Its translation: CASSQEIGSLNSPLHF.

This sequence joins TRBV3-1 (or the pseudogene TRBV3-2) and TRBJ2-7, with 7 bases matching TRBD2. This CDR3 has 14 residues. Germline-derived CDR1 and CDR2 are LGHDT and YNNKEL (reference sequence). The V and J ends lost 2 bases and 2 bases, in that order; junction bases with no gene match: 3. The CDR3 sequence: CASSQSGGPYEQYF. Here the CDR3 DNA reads TGTGCCAGCAGCCAATCGGGGGGACCCTACGAGCAGTACTTC.

This CDR3 is CASRHRDGGSYNEQFF. The CDR3 nucleotides are TGTGCCAGCAGGCACAGGGACGGTGGCTCCTACAATGAGCAGTTCTTC. The chain has TRBV7-9 and TRBJ2-1, with a possible D match to TRBD1 (6 bases). The CDR3 consists of 16 residues. V lost 6 bases, J lost 0 bases, and 15 bases lay in between. Germline V gene lookup returns CDR1 SEHNR and CDR2 FQNEAQ (reference sequence). Combining the CDR3 with reference TRBV7-9 and TRBJ2-1 gives the whole variable domain DTGVSQNPRHKITKRGQNVTFRCDPISEHNRLYWYRQTLGQGPEFLTYFQNEAQLEKSRLLSDRFSAERPKGSFSTLEIQRTEQGDSAMYLCASRHRDGGSYNEQFFGPGTRLTVL.

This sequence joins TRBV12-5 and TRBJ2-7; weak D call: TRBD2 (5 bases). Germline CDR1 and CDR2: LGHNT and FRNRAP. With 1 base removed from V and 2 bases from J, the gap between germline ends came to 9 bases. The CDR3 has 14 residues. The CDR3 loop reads CASGLGAGPYEQYF. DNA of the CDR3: TGTGCTAGTGGTTTGGGCGCGGGCCCCTACGAGCAGTACTTC.

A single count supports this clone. The CDR3 sequence is CASSFSGTGLYEQYF. The CDR3 nucleotides are TGTGCCAGCAGTTTCTCCGGGACAGGCCTCTACGAGCAGTACTTC. This sequence joins TRBV28 and TRBJ2-7; TRBD1 aligns across 8 bases. Germline V gives CDR1 MDHEN, CDR2 SYDVKM. The CDR3 spans 15 residues. Trimming cost V 3 bases and J 3 bases; bases outside gene matches: 7. The entire variable domain, with the rest obtained from reference TRBV28 and TRBJ2-7, is as follows: DVKVTQSSRYLVKRTGEKVFLECVQDMDHENMFWYRQDPGLGLRLIYFSYDVKMKEKGDIPEGYSVSREKKERFSLILESASTNQTSMYLCASSFSGTGLYEQYFGPGTRLTVT.

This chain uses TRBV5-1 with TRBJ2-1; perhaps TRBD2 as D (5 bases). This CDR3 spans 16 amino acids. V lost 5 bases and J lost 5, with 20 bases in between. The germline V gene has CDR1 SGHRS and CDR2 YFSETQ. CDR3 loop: CASSRGVRTANNEQFF. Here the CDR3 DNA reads TGCGCCAGCAGTCGGGGTGTCAGGACGGCCAACAATGAGCAGTTCTTC.

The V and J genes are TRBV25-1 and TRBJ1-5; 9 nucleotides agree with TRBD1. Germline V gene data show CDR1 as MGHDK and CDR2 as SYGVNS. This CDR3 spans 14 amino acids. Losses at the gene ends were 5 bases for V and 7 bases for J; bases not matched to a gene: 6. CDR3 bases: TGTGCCAGCAGTTGGGGACAGGGAACGCAGCCCCAGCATTTT. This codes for CASSWGQGTQPQHF.

This CDR3 reads CATSDPSPERLGYNEQFF. The CDR3 nucleotides are TGTGCCACCAGTGACCCTTCACCCGAAAGACTAGGCTACAATGAGCAGTTCTTC. The genes are TRBV24-1 and TRBJ2-1; D possibly corresponds to TRBD2 (6 bases). Trimming shortened V by 4 bases and J by 3 bases, and 21 bases separated the two germline ends. The V gene's germline CDR1 is KGHDR and CDR2 SFDVKD. This CDR3 spans 18 amino acids.

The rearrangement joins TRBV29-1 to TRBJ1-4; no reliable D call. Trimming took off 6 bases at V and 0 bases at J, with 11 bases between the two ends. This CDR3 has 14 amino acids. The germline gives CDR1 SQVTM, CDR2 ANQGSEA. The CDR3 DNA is TGCAGCGTCCCGGACTTTGCAACTAATGAAAAACTGTTTTTT. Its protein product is CSVPDFATNEKLFF. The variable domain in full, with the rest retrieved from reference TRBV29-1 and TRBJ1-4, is SAVISQKPSRDICQRGTSLTIQCQVDSQVTMMFWYRQQPGQSLTLIATANQGSEATYESGFVIDKFPISRPNLTFSTLTVSNMSPEDSSIYLCSVPDFATNEKLFFGSGTQLSVL.

The CDR3 DNA is TGTGCCAGCAGCTCCTTACAGAAAATGAACACTGAAGCTTTCTTT. Amino acid sequence: CASSSLQKMNTEAFF. The V gene is TRBV5-4, the J gene TRBJ1-1; D is unresolved. V dropped 3 bases and J dropped 0 bases, with 12 bases sitting between them. Germline-derived CDR1 and CDR2 are SGHNT and YYREEE (reference sequence). This CDR3 is built from 15 residues.

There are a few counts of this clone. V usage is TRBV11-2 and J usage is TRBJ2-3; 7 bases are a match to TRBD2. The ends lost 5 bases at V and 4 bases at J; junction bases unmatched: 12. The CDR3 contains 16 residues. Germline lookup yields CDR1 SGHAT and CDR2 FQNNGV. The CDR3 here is CASSLIRTSQADTQYF. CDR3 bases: TGTGCCAGCAGCCTAATTAGGACTAGTCAGGCAGATACGCAGTATTTT.

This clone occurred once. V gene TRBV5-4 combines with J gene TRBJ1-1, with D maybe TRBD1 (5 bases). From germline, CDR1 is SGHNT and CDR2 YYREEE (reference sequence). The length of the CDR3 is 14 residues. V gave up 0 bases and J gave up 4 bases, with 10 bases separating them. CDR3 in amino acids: CASSLGGGATEAFF. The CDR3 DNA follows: TGTGCCAGCAGCTTGGGGGGGGGAGCCACTGAAGCTTTCTTT.

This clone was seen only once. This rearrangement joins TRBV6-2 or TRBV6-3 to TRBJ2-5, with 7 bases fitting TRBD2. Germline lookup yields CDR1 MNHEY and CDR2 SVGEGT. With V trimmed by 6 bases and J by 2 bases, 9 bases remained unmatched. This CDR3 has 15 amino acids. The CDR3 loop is CASSPTGEGQETQYF. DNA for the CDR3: TGTGCCAGCAGCCCCACCGGGGAGGGGCAAGAGACCCAGTACTTC.

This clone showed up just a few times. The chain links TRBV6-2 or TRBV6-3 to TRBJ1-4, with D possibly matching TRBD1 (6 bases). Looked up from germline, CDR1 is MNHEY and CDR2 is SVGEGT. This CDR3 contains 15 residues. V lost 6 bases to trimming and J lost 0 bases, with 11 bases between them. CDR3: CASSRGQATNEKLFF. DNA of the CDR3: TGTGCCAGCAGCAGGGGCCAAGCAACTAATGAAAAACTGTTTTTT.

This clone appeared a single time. CDR3 in DNA: TGTGCCAGTAGTGAAGTTGCAGGGGGAAACACCATATATTTT. This gives the protein CASSEVAGGNTIYF. This rearrangement joins TRBV19 to TRBJ1-3, with D perhaps matching TRBD1 (5 bases). CDR3 size: 14 residues. With 5 bases removed from V and 4 bases from J, the gap between germline ends came to 12 bases. CDR1 is LNHDA, CDR2 SQIVND, per germline (reference sequence).

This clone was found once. The CDR3 protein is CASSPRDRGVLDTDTQYF. The CDR3 nucleotides are TGCGCCAGCAGCCCCAGGGACAGGGGAGTCCTGGACACAGATACGCAGTATTTT. This chain connects TRBV4-1 to TRBJ2-3; 10 nucleotides match TRBD1. Germline V lookup: CDR1 MGHRA, CDR2 YSYEKL. Trimming cost V 4 bases and J 2 bases; bases outside gene matches: 12. This CDR3 has 18 residues.

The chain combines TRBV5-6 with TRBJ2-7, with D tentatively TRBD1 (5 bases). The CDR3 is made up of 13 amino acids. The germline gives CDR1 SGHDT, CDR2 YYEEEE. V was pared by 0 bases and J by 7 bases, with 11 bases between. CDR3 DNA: TGTGCCAGCAGCTTGGTTGGGGCGCGTGAGCAGTACTTC. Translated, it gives CASSLVGAREQYF. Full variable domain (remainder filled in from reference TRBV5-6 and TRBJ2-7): DAGVTQSPTHLIKTRGQQVTLRCSPKSGHDTVSWYQQALGQGPQFIFQYYEEEERQRGNFPDRFSGHQFPNYSSELNVNALLLGDSALYLCASSLVGAREQYFGPGTRLTVT.

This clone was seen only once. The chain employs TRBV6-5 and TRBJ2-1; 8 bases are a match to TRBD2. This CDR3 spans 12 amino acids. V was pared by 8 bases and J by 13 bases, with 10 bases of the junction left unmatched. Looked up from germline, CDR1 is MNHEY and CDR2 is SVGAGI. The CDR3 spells CASQTGGESQFF. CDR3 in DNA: TGTGCCAGCCAGACGGGAGGGGAAAGTCAGTTCTTC.

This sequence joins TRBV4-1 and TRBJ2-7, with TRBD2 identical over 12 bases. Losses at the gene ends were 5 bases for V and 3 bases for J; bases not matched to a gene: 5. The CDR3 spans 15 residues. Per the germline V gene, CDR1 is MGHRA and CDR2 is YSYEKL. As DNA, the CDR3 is TGCGCCAGCAGCAGACTAGCGGGAGCTCTCTACGAGCAGTACTTC. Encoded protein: CASSRLAGALYEQYF.

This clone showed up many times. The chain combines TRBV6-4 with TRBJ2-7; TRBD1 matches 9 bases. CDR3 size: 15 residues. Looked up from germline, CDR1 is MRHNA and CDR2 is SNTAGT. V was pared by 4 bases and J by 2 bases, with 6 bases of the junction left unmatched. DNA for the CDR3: TGTGCCAGCAGTGTCGGACAGGGGAGGACCTACGAGCAGTACTTC. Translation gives CASSVGQGRTYEQYF.

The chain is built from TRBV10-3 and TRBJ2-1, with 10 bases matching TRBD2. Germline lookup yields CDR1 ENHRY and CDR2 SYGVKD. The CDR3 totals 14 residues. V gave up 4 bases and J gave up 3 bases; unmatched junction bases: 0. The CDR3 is CAISGLAGYNEQFF. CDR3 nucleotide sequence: TGTGCCATCAGTGGACTAGCGGGCTACAATGAGCAGTTCTTC.

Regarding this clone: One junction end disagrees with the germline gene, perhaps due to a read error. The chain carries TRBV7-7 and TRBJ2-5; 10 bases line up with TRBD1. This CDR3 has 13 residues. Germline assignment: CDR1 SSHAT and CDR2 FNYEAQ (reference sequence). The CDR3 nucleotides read TGTGCTAGCAGCAGGGACAGGGGCGAGACCCAGTACTTC. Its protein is CASSRDRGETQYF.

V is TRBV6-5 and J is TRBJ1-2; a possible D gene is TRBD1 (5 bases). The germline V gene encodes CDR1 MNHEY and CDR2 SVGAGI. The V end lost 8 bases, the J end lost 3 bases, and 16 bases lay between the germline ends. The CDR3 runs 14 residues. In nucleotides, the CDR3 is TGTGCCAGCCAGGGCGGGGTCACCGACTATGGCTACACCTTC. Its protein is CASQGGVTDYGYTF.

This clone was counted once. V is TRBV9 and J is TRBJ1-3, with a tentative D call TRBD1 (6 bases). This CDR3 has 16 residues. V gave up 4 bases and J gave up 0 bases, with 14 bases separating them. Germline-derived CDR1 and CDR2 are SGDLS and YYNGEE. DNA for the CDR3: TGTGCCAGCAGCCTAACAGGGCCGCTCTCTGGAAACACCATATATTTT. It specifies CASSLTGPLSGNTIYF.